These T cell receptor beta chains were read from a single sample in a study of shared clonotypes between healthy human individuals. TCRdb's copy holds only in-frame clones and misses some; the assay was immunoSEQ multiplex PCR. The sample holds 2 million to 3 million clones, roughly 93% seen once. Sequencing was done on a sample of naive CD4+ T cells from PBMCs. These receptors all stem from a man younger than 35 in good health. Some clones in this sample may be carry-over from other donors' samples. CDR3s include the opening cysteine and the closing phenylalanine or tryptophan. The D gene is left open where the match is weak.

j_call,v_call,d_call,cdr3_nt,cdr3_aa
TRBJ1-3,TRBV7-6,NA,TGTGCCAGCAGCTTAAGTAGCTCTGGAAACACCATATATTTT,CASSLSSSGNTIYF
TRBJ2-5,TRBV28,NA,TGTGCCAGCACCCCTCAGTTTGGGATTGGGACCCAGTACTTC,CASTPQFGIGTQYF
TRBJ2-3,TRBV5-1,NA,TGCGCCAGCAGCTTCCGAGCATCTAGCACAGATACGCAGTATTTT,CASSFRASSTDTQYF
TRBJ1-2,TRBV6-6,NA,TGTGCCAGCACCGAAGACAGTTATGGCTACACCTTC,CASTEDSYGYTF
TRBJ1-1,TRBV5-8,NA,TGTGCCAGCAGCGCCGCCGGGAGACCCCGAGACGACACTGAAGCTTTCTTT,CASSAAGRPRDDTEAFF
TRBJ2-1,TRBV4-3,TRBD2,TGCGCCAGCAGCCAAGGTATAGCGGGAGGGTCCTACAATGAGCAGTTCTTC,CASSQGIAGGSYNEQFF
TRBJ2-7,TRBV7-8,TRBD1,TGTGCCAGCACCCCCGGGACAGGGGGCTACTACGAGCAGTACTTC,CASTPGTGGYYEQYF
TRBJ2-7,TRBV5-1,TRBD2,TGCGCCAGCAGAGGGACTAGCAGATACGAGCAGTACTTC,CASRGTSRYEQYF
TRBJ2-1,TRBV7-2,NA,TGTGCCAGCAGCCCAAGGGGCAGCTCCTACAATGAGCAGTTCTTC,CASSPRGSSYNEQFF
TRBJ2-2,TRBV6-6,TRBD1,TGTGCCGCCGACATGCAGGGGGCATACACCGGGGAGCTGTTTTTT,CAADMQGAYTGELFF
TRBJ1-4,TRBV30,TRBD1,TGTGCCTGGAGTGGACAGGGTTGGGAAAAACTGTTTTTT,CAWSGQGWEKLFF
TRBJ2-2,TRBV5-6,NA,TGTGCCAGCAGCTTGGTGGGGGTCCCCGGGGAGCTGTTTTTT,CASSLVGVPGELFF
TRBJ1-5,TRBV5-8,NA,TGTGCCAGCAGCCTAGAGCCAGGGTTACAGCCCCAGCATTTT,CASSLEPGLQPQHF
TRBJ2-1,TRBV27,TRBD2,TGTGCCAGCAGTTTATCCGTGGGGGGGAGGATCTCCTACAATGAGCAGTTCTTC,CASSLSVGGRISYNEQFF
TRBJ2-1,TRBV28,TRBD2,TGTGCCAGTCAGACTAGCGGGAGTTTCTATGAGCAGTTCTTC,CASQTSGSFYEQFF
TRBJ1-6,TRBV30,NA,TGTGCCTGGAGAAAGGGGCGGAATTCACCCCTCCACTTT,CAWRKGRNSPLHF
TRBJ1-2,TRBV19,TRBD1,TGTGCCAGTAGTATAGGGACAGGGGACTATGGCTACACCTTC,CASSIGTGDYGYTF